This T cell receptor (beta chain) originates from a study of cytomegalovirus exposure and HLA in healthy donors. Study-level results: What TCR beta sequences reportedly achieved was accurate prediction of HLA-A and HLA-B alleles in most subjects.

This PCR relied on a set of 60 Vbeta primers and 13 Jbeta primers. Sequencing used immunoSEQ multiplex PCR; TCRdb keeps in-frame clones, though not all of them. The sample holds 110,000 to 150,000 clones; 75% to 90% are singletons and the top ten take 1.2%. Comments on this clone: The antigen remains undetermined.

The germline gives CDR1 SGHRS, CDR2 YFSETQ. There are 15 residues in the CDR3. The V and J ends lost 1 base and 2 bases respectively, with 12 bases between them. V usage is TRBV5-1 and J usage is TRBJ2-5, with a possible D match to TRBD2 (6 bases). The receptor was isolated from a female donor in good health and CMV-seronegative. The material sequenced was PBMCs. Written as DNA, the CDR3 is TGCGCCAGCAGCTTGAGGTCGGGGACTCAAGAGACCCAGTACTTC. It encodes CASSLRSGTQETQYF.